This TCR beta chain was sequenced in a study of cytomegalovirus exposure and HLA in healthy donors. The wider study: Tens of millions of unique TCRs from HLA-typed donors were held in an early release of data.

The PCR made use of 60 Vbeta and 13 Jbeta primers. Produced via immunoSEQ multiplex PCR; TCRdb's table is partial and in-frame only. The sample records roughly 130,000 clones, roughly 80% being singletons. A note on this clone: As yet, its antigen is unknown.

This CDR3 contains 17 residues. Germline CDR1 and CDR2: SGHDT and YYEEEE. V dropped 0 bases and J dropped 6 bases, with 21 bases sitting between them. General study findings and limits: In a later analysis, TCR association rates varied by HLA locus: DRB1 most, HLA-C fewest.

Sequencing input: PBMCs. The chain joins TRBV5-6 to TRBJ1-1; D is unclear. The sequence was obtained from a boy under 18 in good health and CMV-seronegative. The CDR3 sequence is CASSLAKGGRLVPEAFF. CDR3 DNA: TGTGCCAGCAGCTTGGCCAAAGGCGGCCGATTAGTACCTGAAGCTTTCTTT.